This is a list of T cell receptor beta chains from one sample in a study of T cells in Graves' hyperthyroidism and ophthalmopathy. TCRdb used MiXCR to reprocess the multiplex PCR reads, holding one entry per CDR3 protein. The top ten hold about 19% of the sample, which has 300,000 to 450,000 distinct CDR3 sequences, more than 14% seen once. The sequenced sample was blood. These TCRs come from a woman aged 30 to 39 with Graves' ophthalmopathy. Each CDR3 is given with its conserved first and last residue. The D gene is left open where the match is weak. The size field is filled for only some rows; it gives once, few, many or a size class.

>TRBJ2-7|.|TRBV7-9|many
TGTGCCAGCAGTACGGCGGGACCTCCGGAGCAGTACTTC
CASSTAGPPEQYF
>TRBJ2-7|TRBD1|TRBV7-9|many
TGTGCCAGCAGCGAACGGTCAACAGGGGCCCTCTACGAGCAGTACTTC
CASSERSTGALYEQYF
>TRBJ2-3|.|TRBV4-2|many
TGTGCCAGCAGCCAAGGAGACGGGACACCCACAGATACGCAGTATTTT
CASSQGDGTPTDTQYF
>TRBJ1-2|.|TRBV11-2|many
TGTGCCAGCAGCCTATATCCGGAGGGCAACTATGGCTACACCTTC
CASSLYPEGNYGYTF
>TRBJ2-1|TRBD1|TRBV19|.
TGTGCCAGTAGCGACAGGGGGGTCAATGAGCAGTTCTTC
CASSDRGVNEQFF
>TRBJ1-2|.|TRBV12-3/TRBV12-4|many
TGTGCCAGCAGCCTCGGGCCCCTCGGTGGCTACACCTTC
CASSLGPLGGYTF
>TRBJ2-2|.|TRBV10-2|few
TGCGCCAGCAGTGATAACCCGAACACCGAGGAGCTGTTTTTT
CASSDNPNTEELFF
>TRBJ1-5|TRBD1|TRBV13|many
TGTGCCAGCAGCCGACAGGGGTGGGAGCCCCAGCATTTT
CASSRQGWEPQHF
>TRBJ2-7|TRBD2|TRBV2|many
TGTGCCAGCAGTGCCGACGGGGGGGCCTACCACGAGCAGTACTTC
CASSADGGAYHEQYF
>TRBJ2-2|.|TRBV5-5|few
TGTGCCAGCAGACCCATCCCAGATCTGACCGGGGAGCTGTTTTTT
CASRPIPDLTGELFF
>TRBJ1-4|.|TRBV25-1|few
TGTGCCAGCAGTGAGCCAGGGTCGGCTGAAAAACTGTTTTTT
CASSEPGSAEKLFF
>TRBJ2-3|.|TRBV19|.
TGTGCCAGTAGTATCCAGGGCACAGATACGCAGTATTTT
CASSIQGTDTQYF
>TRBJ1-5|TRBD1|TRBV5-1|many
TGCGCCAGCAGCTTGGGGACAGGGGGATCCAATCAGCCCCAGCATTTT
CASSLGTGGSNQPQHF
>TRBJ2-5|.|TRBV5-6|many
TGTGCCAGCACCAGGGCAGAACAAGAGACCCAGTACTTC
CASTRAEQETQYF
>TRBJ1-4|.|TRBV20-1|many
TGCAGTGCTAGAGTGCTCTCGGGGAAGGGGTCAACTAATGAAAAACTGTTTTTT
CSARVLSGKGSTNEKLFF
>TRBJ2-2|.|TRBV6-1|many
TGTGCCAGTTACTCCGGGGACATTATGGGAGGGGAGCTGTTTTTT
CASYSGDIMGGELFF
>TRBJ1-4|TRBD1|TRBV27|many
TGTGCCAGCAGCTTTCAGGGGGCCTCGGCTGAAAAACTGTTTTTT
CASSFQGASAEKLFF
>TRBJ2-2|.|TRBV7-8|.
TGTGCCAGCAGCTTAGAAGACACTCTTAACACCGGGGAGCTGTTTTTT
CASSLEDTLNTGELFF
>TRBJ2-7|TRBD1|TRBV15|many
TGTGCCACCAGCGACCCGGGACAGGGCTACGAGCAGTACTTC
CATSDPGQGYEQYF
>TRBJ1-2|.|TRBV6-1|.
TGTGCCAGCCGATACGCAGTCCATTATGGCTACACCTTC
CASRYAVHYGYTF
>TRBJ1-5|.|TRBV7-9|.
TGTGCCAGCATCTTATATATCAGTCATAGCAATCAGCCCCAGCATTTT
CASILYISHSNQPQHF
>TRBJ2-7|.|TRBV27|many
TGTGCCAGCAGAGCAGGGGCCCACGAGCAGTACTTC
CASRAGAHEQYF
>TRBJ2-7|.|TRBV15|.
TGTGCCACCAGCAGAGGCGTGGGGAAAGGCGAGCAGTACTTC
CATSRGVGKGEQYF
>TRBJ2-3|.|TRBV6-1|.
TGTGCCAGCGCCGAGCAGGGGCTCGGAGATACGCAGTATTTT
CASAEQGLGDTQYF
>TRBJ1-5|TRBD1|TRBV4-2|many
TGTGCCAGCAGCCGCCCTGACAGGGAGCATCAGCCCCAGCATTTT
CASSRPDREHQPQHF
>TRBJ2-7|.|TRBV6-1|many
TGTGCCACCCGGCGCTACGAGCAGTACTTC
CATRRYEQYF
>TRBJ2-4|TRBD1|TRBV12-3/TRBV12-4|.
TGTGCCAGCAGCCTTCCCAAAGACAGGGAAGGGCTAGCCAAAAACATTCAGTACTTC
CASSLPKDREGLAKNIQYF
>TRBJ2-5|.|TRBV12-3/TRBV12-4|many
TGTGCCAGCACCCCCAGTGCCCTAGGGACCCAGTACTTC
CASTPSALGTQYF
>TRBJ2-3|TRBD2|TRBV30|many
TGTGCCTGGGGGGGGGGGATGGATACGCAGTATTTT
CAWGGGMDTQYF
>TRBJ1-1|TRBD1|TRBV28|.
TGTGCCAGCACCGGGGGGGGACAGGGCATGAACACTGAAGCTTTCTTT
CASTGGGQGMNTEAFF
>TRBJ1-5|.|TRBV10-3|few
TGTGCCATCAGTGGCGAAGGCAATCAGCCCCAGCATTTT
CAISGEGNQPQHF
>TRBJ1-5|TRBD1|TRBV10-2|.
TGCGCCAGCAGTGGGACAGGGGGAAACAATCAGCCCCAGCATTTT
CASSGTGGNNQPQHF
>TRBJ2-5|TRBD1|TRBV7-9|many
TGTGCCAGCAGCTTAATCGGTGACAGGGGTTGGGAGACCCAGTACTTC
CASSLIGDRGWETQYF
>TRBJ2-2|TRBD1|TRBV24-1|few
TGTGCCACCAGTGATTTTTACAGGGGGATGAACGGGGAGCTGTTTTTT
CATSDFYRGMNGELFF
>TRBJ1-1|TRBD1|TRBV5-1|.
TGCGCCAGCAGCTTACCGGGACAGGGCCTTGTCGGAAACACTGAAGCTCTCTTT
CASSLPGQGLVGNTEALF
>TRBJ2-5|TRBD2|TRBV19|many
TGTGCCAGTAGCGGGGGGGCCTGGAAAGAGACCCAGTACTTC
CASSGGAWKETQYF
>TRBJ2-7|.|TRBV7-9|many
TGTGCCAGCAGCTCACAGGGTGCCTACGAGCAGTACTTC
CASSSQGAYEQYF
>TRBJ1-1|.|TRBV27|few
TGTGCCAGCAGTTTACCAAACAGGGCCCGAGAGACAACGATGAACACTGAAGCTTTCTTT
CASSLPNRARETTMNTEAFF
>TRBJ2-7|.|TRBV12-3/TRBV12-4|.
TGTGCCAGCAGTCGCAGGGTCTACGAGCAGTACTTC
CASSRRVYEQYF
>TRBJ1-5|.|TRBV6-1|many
TGTGCCAGCAGCACGGACAGACCCAGAAGGAATAGCAATCAGCCCCAGCATTTT
CASSTDRPRRNSNQPQHF
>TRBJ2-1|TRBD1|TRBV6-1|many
TGTGCCAGCAGTTGGGGGACAGGGAGGGTCAATGAGCAGTTCTTC
CASSWGTGRVNEQFF
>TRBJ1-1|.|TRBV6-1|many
TGTGCCAGTGACTTCCAAACAGGGCTCATGAACACTGAAGCTTTCTTT
CASDFQTGLMNTEAFF
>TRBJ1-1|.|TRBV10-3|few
TGTGCCATCAGTGAATCAGGTGAAGCTTTCTTT
CAISESGEAFF
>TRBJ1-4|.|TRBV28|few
TGTGCCGGCAGAGGGATCAATGAAAAACTGTTTTTT
CAGRGINEKLFF
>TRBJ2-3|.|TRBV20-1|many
TGCAGTGCTCGCGGGACAGTGACAGATACGCAGTATTTT
CSARGTVTDTQYF
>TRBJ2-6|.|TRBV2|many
TGTGCCAGCAGTGTCGATGTGAAAACCTCTGGGGCCAACGTCCTGACTTTC
CASSVDVKTSGANVLTF
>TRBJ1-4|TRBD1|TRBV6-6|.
TGTGCCAGCAGTTACTCTCCCAGACAGGGACCCGATGAAAAACTGTTTTTT
CASSYSPRQGPDEKLFF
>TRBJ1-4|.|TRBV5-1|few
TGCGCCAGCAGCTTGGTTGTCGGGGGTTTTGAAAAACTGTTTTTT
CASSLVVGGFEKLFF
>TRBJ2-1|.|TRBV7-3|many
TGTGCCAGCAGCTTATACGGACCTAGCTCCTACAATGAGCAGTTCTTC
CASSLYGPSSYNEQFF
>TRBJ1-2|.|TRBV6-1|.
TGTGCCAGCCACTCGGTTGACTATGGCTACACCTTC
CASHSVDYGYTF
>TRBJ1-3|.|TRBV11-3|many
TGTGCCAGCACGGGAGGGCCTGGAAACACCATATATTTT
CASTGGPGNTIYF
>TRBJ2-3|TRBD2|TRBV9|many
TGTGCCAGCAGCGTAGTAGTGGCTAGCGGGGGCACAGATACGCAGTATTTT
CASSVVVASGGTDTQYF
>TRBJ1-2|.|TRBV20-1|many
TGCAGTGCTGCGGACGAATTTCGAGGCTACACCTTC
CSAADEFRGYTF
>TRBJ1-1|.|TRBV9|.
TGTGCCAGCAGCGTAGTGGGGGAGGGCACTGAAGCTTTCTTT
CASSVVGEGTEAFF
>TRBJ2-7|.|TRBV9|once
TGTGCCAGCAGCGCTGGGACACTTAGCTCCTACGAGCAGTACTTC
CASSAGTLSSYEQYF
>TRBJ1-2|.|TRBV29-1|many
TGCAGCGTATTACAAACAGGTCCAAGTGGAGGGGACTACACCTTC
CSVLQTGPSGGDYTF
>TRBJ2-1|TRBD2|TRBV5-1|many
TGCGCCAGCAGGGCGGGGGGGCTTTACAATGAGCAGTTCTTC
CASRAGGLYNEQFF
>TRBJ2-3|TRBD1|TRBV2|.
TGTGCCAGCAGCGAGGACAGGGGGCATGATACGCAGTATTTT
CASSEDRGHDTQYF